Listed here are 6 T cell receptor beta chains from one sample, sequenced in a study of cytomegalovirus exposure and HLA in healthy donors. The repertoire was sequenced with immunoSEQ multiplex PCR; TCRdb's copy has only in-frame clones and lacks some. The sample lists roughly 300,000 clones, more than 80% seen once, with 0.65% to 0.85% in the top ten. Sequenced sample: PBMCs. These receptors were taken from a woman aged 18-29 years in good health and CMV-seronegative.

The chain carries TRBV6-5 and TRBJ2-5; TRBD1 agrees at 9 bases. V dropped 4 bases and J dropped 1; count of bases not matched to a gene: 4. Germline V gene sequence: CDR1 MNHEY, CDR2 SVGAGI. The CDR3 has 15 amino acids. CDR3 loop: CASSWGTGSQETQYF. CDR3 DNA sequence: TGTGCCAGCAGTTGGGGGACAGGGTCCCAAGAGACCCAGTACTTC.

The rearrangement joins TRBV27 to TRBJ1-1; TRBD1 matches 7 bases. Trimming removed 4 bases from V and 5 bases from J; junction bases left unmatched: 7. Per the germline V gene, CDR1 is MNHEY and CDR2 is SMNVEV (reference sequence). The CDR3 sequence is 14 residues long. The CDR3 DNA sequence: TGTGCCAGCAGTTCAGAAAACAGGGGTACTGAAGCTTTCTTT. This codes for CASSSENRGTEAFF.

The gene calls are TRBV10-3 and TRBJ1-2; D is unresolved. CDR1 and CDR2 from the germline V gene are ENHRY and SYGVKD. V lost 2 bases, J lost 5 bases, and 15 bases lay in between. The CDR3 is 15 amino acids. The CDR3 spells CAISETPGKGYGYTF. CDR3 sequence (DNA): TGTGCCATCAGTGAGACCCCGGGGAAAGGGTATGGCTACACCTTC.

This chain uses TRBV7-9 with TRBJ2-2; D perhaps matches TRBD1 (5 bases). CDR1 SEHNR and CDR2 FQNEAQ come from the germline V gene (reference sequence). This CDR3 is built from 16 residues. V was trimmed by 8 bases and J by 1 base, leaving 17 bases between them. This CDR3 reads CASGLGQVVNTGELFF. The CDR3 DNA sequence: TGTGCCAGCGGATTGGGGCAGGTCGTGAACACCGGGGAGCTGTTTTTT.

V is TRBV2 and J is TRBJ2-5; 7 bases are a match to TRBD1. V gave up 4 bases and J gave up 7 bases; unmatched junction bases: 6. The V gene's germline CDR1 is SNHLY and CDR2 FYNNEI. This CDR3 has 13 amino acids. The CDR3 sequence: CASSGQGLWTQYF. The DNA of the CDR3 is TGTGCCAGCAGTGGACAGGGCCTATGGACCCAGTACTTC.

This clone appeared a few times. The chain uses TRBV2 and TRBJ2-7; the D gene is possibly TRBD1 (5 bases). The CDR3 has 14 amino acids. Germline V gene lookup returns CDR1 SNHLY and CDR2 FYNNEI. The germline V and J ends were trimmed by 4 bases and 2 bases, with 12 bases remaining between them. The chain's CDR3 is CASSGQLGTYEQYF. CDR3 nucleotide sequence: TGTGCCAGCAGTGGACAGCTTGGGACCTACGAGCAGTACTTC.